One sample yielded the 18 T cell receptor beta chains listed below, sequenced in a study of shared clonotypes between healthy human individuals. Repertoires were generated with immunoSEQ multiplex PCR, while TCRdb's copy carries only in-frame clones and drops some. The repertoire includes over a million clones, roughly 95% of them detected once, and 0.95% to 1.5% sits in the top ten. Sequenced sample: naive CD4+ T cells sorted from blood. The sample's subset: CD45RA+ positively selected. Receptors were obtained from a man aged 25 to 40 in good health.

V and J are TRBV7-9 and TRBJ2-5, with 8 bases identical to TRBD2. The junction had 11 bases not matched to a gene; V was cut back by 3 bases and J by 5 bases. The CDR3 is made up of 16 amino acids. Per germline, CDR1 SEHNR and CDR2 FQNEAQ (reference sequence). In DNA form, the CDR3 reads TGTGCCAGCAGCTTCAGGCCGGGCGGGAGGACGGAGACCCAGTACTTC. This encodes CASSFRPGGRTETQYF.

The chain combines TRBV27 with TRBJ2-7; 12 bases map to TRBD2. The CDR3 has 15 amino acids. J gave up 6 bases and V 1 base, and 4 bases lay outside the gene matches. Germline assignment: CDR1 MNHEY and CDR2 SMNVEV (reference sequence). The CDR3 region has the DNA TGTGCCAGCAGTTTATTATCTAGCGGGAGGGGCGAGCAGTACTTC. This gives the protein CASSLLSSGRGEQYF.

CDR3 DNA: TGCGCCAGCAGCGCCCGACGGGACACCGGGGAGCTGTTTTTT. Translating it yields CASSARRDTGELFF. The genes are TRBV5-1 and TRBJ2-2; D not resolved. The V end was cut by 4 bases, the J end by 3 bases, with 10 bases between. This CDR3 region has 14 residues. Germline CDR1 is SGHRS and CDR2 is YFSETQ.

The CDR3 DNA follows: TGTGCCAGCAGTAAGTCCGAGAGCACTGAAGCTTTCTTT. Translated, it gives CASSKSESTEAFF. The chain employs TRBV2 and TRBJ1-1, with no clear D. Germline V CDR1 and CDR2: SNHLY, FYNNEI. The CDR3 is 13 residues long. Trimming took off 5 bases at V and 4 bases at J, with 11 bases between the two ends.

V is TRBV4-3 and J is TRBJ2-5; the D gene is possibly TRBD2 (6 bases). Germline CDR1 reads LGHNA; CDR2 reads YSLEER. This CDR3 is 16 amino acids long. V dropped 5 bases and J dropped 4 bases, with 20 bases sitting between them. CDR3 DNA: TGCGCCAGCAGCTTCCACCATTCGGGGGAAGGAGAGACCCAGTACTTC. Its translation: CASSFHHSGEGETQYF.

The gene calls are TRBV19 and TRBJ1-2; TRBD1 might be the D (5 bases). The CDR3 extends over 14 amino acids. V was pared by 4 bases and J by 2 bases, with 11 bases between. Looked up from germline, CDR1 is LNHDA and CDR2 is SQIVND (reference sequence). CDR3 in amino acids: CASSKRQKNYGYTF. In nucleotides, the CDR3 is TGTGCCAGTAGTAAGCGACAGAAAAACTATGGCTACACCTTC. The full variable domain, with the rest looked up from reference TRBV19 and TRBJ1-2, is DGGITQSPKYLFRKEGQNVTLSCEQNLNHDAMYWYRQDPGQGLRLIYYSQIVNDFQKGDIAEGYSVSREKKESFPLTVTSAQKNPTAFYLCASSKRQKNYGYTFGSGTRLTVV.

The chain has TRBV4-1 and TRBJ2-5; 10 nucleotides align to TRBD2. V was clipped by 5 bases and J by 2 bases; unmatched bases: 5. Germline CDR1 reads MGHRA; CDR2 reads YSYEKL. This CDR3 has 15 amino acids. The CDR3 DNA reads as TGCGCCAGCAGCTTTAGCGGGGGGCGGCAAGAGACCCAGTACTTC. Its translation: CASSFSGGRQETQYF.

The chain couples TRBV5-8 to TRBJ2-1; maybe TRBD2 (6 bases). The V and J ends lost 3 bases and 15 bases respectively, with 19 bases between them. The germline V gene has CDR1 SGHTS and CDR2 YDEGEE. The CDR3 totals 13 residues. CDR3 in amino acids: CASSWGVGLHRFF. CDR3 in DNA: TGTGCCAGCAGCTGGGGGGTGGGACTCCATCGGTTCTTC.

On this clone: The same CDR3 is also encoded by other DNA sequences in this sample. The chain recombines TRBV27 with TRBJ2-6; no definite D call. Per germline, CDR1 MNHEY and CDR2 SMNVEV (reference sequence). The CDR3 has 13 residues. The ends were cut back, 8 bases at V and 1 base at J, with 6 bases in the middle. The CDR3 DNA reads TGTGCCAGCCGCAATTCTGGGGCCAACGTCCTGACTTTC. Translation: CASRNSGANVLTF.

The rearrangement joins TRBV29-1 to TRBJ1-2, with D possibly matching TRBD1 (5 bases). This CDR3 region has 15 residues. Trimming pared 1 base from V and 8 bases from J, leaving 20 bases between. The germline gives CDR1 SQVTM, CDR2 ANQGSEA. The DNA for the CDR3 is TGCAGCGTTGAAGGGGAAAAGGGGTCGAGTTGGGGCTACACCTTC. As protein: CSVEGEKGSSWGYTF. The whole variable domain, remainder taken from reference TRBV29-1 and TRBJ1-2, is SAVISQKPSRDICQRGTSLTIQCQVDSQVTMMFWYRQQPGQSLTLIATANQGSEATYESGFVIDKFPISRPNLTFSTLTVSNMSPEDSSIYLCSVEGEKGSSWGYTFGSGTRLTVV.

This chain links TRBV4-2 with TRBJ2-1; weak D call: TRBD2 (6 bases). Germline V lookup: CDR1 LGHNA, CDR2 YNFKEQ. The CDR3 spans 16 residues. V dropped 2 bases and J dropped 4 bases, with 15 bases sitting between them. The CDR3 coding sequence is TGTGCCAGCAGCCAAAGGACTACACCTCCTTACAATGAGCAGTTCTTC. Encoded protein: CASSQRTTPPYNEQFF.

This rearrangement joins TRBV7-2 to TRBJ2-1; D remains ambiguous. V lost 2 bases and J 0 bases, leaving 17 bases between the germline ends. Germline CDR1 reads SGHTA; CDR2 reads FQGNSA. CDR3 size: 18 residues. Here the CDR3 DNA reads TGTGCCAGCAGCTTACCCCGATTCGTCACGAGCTCCTACAATGAGCAGTTCTTC. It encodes CASSLPRFVTSSYNEQFF.

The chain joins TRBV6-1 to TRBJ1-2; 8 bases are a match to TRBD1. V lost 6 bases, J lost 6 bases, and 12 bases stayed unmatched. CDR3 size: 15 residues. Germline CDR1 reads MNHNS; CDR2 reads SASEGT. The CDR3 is CASSARGQGRDGYTF. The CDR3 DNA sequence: TGTGCCAGCAGCGCTCGCGGACAGGGTCGGGATGGCTACACCTTC.

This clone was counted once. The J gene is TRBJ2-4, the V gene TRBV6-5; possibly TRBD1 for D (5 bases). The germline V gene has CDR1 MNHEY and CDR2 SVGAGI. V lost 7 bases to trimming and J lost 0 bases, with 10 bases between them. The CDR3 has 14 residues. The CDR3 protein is CASTSGIAKNIQYF. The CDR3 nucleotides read TGTGCCAGCACCTCAGGGATAGCCAAAAACATTCAGTACTTC.

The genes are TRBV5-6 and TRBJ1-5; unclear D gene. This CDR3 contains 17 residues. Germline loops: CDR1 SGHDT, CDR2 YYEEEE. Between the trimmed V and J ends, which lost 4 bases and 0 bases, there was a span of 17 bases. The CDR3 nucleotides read TGTGCCAGCAGCCCATGGGCTGGCATCCATAGCAATCAGCCCCAGCATTTT. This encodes CASSPWAGIHSNQPQHF.

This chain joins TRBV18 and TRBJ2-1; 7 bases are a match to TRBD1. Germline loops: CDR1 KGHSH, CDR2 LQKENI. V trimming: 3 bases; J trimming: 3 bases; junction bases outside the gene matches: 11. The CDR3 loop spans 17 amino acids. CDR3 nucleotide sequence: TGTGCCAGCTCACCTACAGGGGTGGGTGGTCGCTACAATGAGCAGTTCTTC. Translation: CASSPTGVGGRYNEQFF.

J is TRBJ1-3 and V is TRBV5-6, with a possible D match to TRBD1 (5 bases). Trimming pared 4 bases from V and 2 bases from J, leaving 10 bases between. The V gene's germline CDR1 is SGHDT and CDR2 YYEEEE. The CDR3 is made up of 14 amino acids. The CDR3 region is CASSKLDTGNTIYF. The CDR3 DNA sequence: TGTGCCAGCAGCAAATTGGACACTGGAAACACCATATATTTT.

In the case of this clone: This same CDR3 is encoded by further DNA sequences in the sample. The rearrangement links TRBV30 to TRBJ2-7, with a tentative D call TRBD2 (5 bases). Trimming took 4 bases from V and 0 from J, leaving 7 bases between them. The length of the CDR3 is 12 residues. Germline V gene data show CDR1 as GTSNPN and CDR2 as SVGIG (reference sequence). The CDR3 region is CAWKRDSYEQYF. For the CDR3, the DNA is TGTGCCTGGAAACGGGACTCCTACGAGCAGTACTTC.